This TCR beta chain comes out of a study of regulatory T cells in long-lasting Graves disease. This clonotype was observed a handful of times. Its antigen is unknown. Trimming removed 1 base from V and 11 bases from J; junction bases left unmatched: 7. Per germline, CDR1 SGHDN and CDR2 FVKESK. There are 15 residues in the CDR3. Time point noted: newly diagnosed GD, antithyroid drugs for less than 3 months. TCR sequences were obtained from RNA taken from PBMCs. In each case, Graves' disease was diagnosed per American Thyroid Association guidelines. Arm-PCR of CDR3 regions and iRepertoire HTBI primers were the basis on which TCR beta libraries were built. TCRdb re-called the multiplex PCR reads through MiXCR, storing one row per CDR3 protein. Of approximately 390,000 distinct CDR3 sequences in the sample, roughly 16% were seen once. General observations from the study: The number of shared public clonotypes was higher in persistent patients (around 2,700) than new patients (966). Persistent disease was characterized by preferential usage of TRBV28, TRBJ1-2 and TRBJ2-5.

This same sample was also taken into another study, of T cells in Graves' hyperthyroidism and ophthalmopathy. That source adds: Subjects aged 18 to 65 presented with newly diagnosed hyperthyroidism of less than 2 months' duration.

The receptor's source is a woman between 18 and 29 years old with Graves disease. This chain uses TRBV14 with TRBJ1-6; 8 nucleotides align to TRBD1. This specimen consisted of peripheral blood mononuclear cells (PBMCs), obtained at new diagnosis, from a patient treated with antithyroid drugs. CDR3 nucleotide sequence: TGTGCCAGCAGCCAAGCCAGGGGGCTTGGAACACCCCTCCACTTT. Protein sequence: CASSQARGLGTPLHF.